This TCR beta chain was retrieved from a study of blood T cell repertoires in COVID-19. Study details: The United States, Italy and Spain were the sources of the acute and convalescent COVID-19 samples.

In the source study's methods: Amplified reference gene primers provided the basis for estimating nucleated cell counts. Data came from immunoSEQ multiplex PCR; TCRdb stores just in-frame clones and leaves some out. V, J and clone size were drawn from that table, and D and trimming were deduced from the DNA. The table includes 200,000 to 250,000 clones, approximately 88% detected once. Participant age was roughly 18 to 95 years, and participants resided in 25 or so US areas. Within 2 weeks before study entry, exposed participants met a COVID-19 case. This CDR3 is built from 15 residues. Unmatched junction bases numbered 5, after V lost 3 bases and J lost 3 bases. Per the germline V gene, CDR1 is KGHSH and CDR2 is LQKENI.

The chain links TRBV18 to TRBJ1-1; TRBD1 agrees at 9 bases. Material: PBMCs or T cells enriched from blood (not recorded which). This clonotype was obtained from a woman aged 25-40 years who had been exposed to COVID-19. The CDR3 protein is CASSPPQGADTEAFF. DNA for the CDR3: TGTGCCAGCTCACCTCCACAGGGGGCGGACACTGAAGCTTTCTTT.